Listed below are T cell receptor beta chains from one sample, sequenced in a study of post-analysis software for immune sequencing data. MiXCR, applied by TCRdb to the PCR reads, yields one record per CDR3 protein. The sample has under 900,000 distinct CDR3 sequences; 53% are singletons. Sequencing was carried out using blood. These receptor sequences come from a girl between 5 and 17 years old with multiple sclerosis. The CDR3 runs from the conserved cysteine through the conserved F or W. Fields, in order: D gene, clone size, V gene, J gene, CDR3 protein, CDR3 DNA. D genes are given only for firm matches. The size of a clone is reported for some rows only, either as once, few or many, or as a class for expanded clones.

>TRBD2|NA|TRBV20-1|TRBJ2-1
CSARLAGGPDNEQFF
TGCAGTGCTAGACTAGCGGGGGGGCCAGACAATGAGCAGTTCTTC
>NA|few|TRBV6-5|TRBJ2-1
CASSLTGPYGSKQFF
TGTGCCAGCAGCCTGACAGGCCCCTACGGAAGTAAGCAGTTCTTC
>NA|few|TRBV27|TRBJ2-7
CASRNSGWAAISYEQYF
TGTGCCAGCAGGAACTCGGGGTGGGCAGCTATCTCCTACGAGCAGTACTTC
>TRBD1|NA|TRBV10-3|TRBJ2-7
CAISGPGGASEQYF
TGTGCCATCAGTGGGCCAGGGGGAGCGTCCGAGCAGTACTTC
>NA|many|TRBV13|TRBJ1-1
CASSRNTEAFF
TGTGCCAGCAGCCGAAACACTGAAGCTTTCTTT
>NA|few|TRBV29-1|TRBJ2-1
CSVRNLAYNEQFF
TGCAGCGTCCGTAACTTAGCCTACAATGAGCAGTTCTTC
>NA|NA|TRBV5-1|TRBJ2-3
CASSSLHEGRADTQYF
TGCGCCAGCAGCTCCCTTCACGAAGGACGGGCAGATACGCAGTATTTT
>TRBD2|NA|TRBV3-1|TRBJ2-1
CASSRVTSGGYNEQFF
TGTGCCAGCAGCCGAGTGACTAGCGGGGGATACAATGAGCAGTTCTTC
>NA|NA|TRBV10-1|TRBJ1-1
CASSEQKRTEAFF
TGCGCCAGCAGTGAACAGAAGCGCACTGAAGCTTTCTTT
>NA|NA|TRBV20-1|TRBJ1-5
CSAQKWTERHSNQPQHF
TGCAGTGCCCAAAAATGGACAGAACGGCATAGCAATCAGCCCCAGCATTTT
>TRBD1|NA|TRBV5-1|TRBJ2-5
CASSLLEQGGETQYF
TGCGCCAGCAGCTTATTAGAACAGGGGGGAGAGACCCAGTACTTC
>NA|NA|TRBV12-3/TRBV12-4|TRBJ2-3
CASSLASGISTDTQYF
TGTGCCAGCAGTTTAGCTAGCGGAATTAGTACAGATACGCAGTATTTT
>NA|NA|TRBV28|TRBJ2-4
CASSPGGAPKNIQYF
TGTGCCAGCAGTCCCGGTGGGGCCCCCAAAAACATTCAGTACTTC
>TRBD1|NA|TRBV20-1|TRBJ2-1
CSARGQGEAGDEQFF
TGCAGTGCTAGAGGACAGGGGGAGGCTGGCGATGAGCAGTTCTTC
>TRBD1|few|TRBV5-6|TRBJ1-1
CASSPGDRVKNTEAFF
TGTGCCAGCAGCCCTGGGGACAGGGTGAAGAACACTGAAGCTTTCTTT
>TRBD1|few|TRBV9|TRBJ2-5
CASSGQGAKETQYF
TGTGCCAGCAGCGGACAGGGGGCGAAAGAGACCCAGTACTTC
>NA|NA|TRBV20-1|TRBJ2-1
CSVNGSPDLAYNEQFF
TGCAGTGTAAACGGTTCCCCGGACTTAGCCTACAATGAGCAGTTCTTC
>TRBD2|NA|TRBV5-1|TRBJ2-7
CASSLRGGGADPSSYEQYF
TGCGCCAGCAGCCTTCGGGGCGGGGGGGCCGATCCGAGCTCCTACGAGCAGTACTTC
>NA|few|TRBV5-1|TRBJ1-2
CASSLGTAFYGYTF
TGCGCCAGCAGCTTGGGGACGGCCTTCTATGGCTACACCTTC
>NA|NA|TRBV6-5|TRBJ2-3
CASGGGGSTQYF
TGTGCCAGCGGGGGAGGTGGGAGTACGCAGTATTTT
>NA|NA|TRBV5-1|TRBJ1-1
CASSLAGKTEAFF
TGCGCCAGCAGCTTGGCCGGGAAGACTGAAGCTTTCTTT
>NA|NA|TRBV7-2|TRBJ2-3
CASSAESMRGTQYF
TGTGCCAGCAGCGCCGAATCAATGCGGGGTACGCAGTATTTT
>NA|NA|TRBV5-5|TRBJ1-2
CASSSTGSGIYGYTF
TGTGCCAGCAGCTCAACAGGGAGCGGGATCTATGGCTACACCTTC
>NA|NA|TRBV29-1|TRBJ2-7
CSVARDGSYEQYF
TGCAGCGTCGCTAGGGACGGATCCTACGAGCAGTACTTC
>NA|few|TRBV20-1|TRBJ2-7
CSAGGTGNYEQYF
TGCAGTGCCGGGGGGACAGGTAACTACGAGCAGTACTTC
>NA|few|TRBV20-1|TRBJ1-2
CSAKVIYGYTF
TGCAGTGCGAAGGTGATCTATGGCTACACCTTC
>NA|NA|TRBV5-1|TRBJ1-4
CASSLEGSGRLFF
TGCGCCAGCAGCTTGGAAGGGTCAGGGCGACTGTTTTTT
>TRBD2|NA|TRBV29-1|TRBJ2-1
CSVERTSGGNEQFF
TGCAGCGTAGAGCGGACTAGCGGGGGCAATGAGCAGTTCTTC
>NA|NA|TRBV29-1|TRBJ2-7
CSVEWIRSGAYEQYF
TGCAGCGTTGAGTGGATACGGTCCGGGGCCTACGAGCAGTACTTC
>NA|NA|TRBV12-3/TRBV12-4|TRBJ2-5
CASSLVPIGEQYF
TGTGCCAGCAGTTTAGTCCCTATAGGAGAGCAGTACTTC
>NA|few|TRBV5-1|TRBJ2-7
CASSRGSGAYEQYF
TGCGCCAGCTCCCGGGGCAGTGGAGCCTACGAGCAGTACTTC
>TRBD1|NA|TRBV5-1|TRBJ2-5
CASSLARGPETQYF
TGCGCCAGCAGCTTGGCCAGGGGGCCAGAGACCCAGTACTTC
>NA|NA|TRBV29-1|TRBJ1-4
CSVARPNNEKLFF
TGCAGCGTTGCCCGACCGAATAATGAAAAACTGTTTTTT
>NA|NA|TRBV5-1|TRBJ2-7
CASSLDVSTYEQYF
TGCGCCAGCAGCTTGGATGTTTCCACATACGAGCAGTACTTC
>TRBD2|NA|TRBV20-1|TRBJ2-1
CSARVASGRNEQFF
TGCAGTGCTAGAGTGGCGAGCGGGAGGAATGAGCAGTTCTTC
>NA|once|TRBV2|TRBJ2-5
CASRAGTHQETQYF
TGTGCCAGTAGGGCCGGGACTCACCAAGAGACCCAGTACTTC
>TRBD2|few|TRBV20-1|TRBJ2-7
CSARLALKSYEQYF
TGCAGTGCGAGACTAGCGCTAAAATCCTACGAGCAGTACTTC
>TRBD2|few|TRBV28|TRBJ2-3
CASSSAWGLAGGPIETDTQYF
TGTGCCAGCAGTTCCGCTTGGGGACTAGCGGGAGGGCCGATTGAGACAGATACGCAGTATTTT
>NA|few|TRBV6-5|TRBJ2-3
CASRSGRYTDTQYF
TGTGCCAGCCGGAGCGGGCGCTACACAGATACGCAGTATTTT
>TRBD2|NA|TRBV4-1|TRBJ2-3
CASMSSGDTDTQYF
TGCGCCAGCATGTCTAGCGGGGACACAGATACGCAGTATTTT
>NA|few|TRBV7-3|TRBJ2-7
CASSQSRDGYEQYF
TGTGCCAGCAGCCAGAGCCGGGACGGCTACGAGCAGTACTTC
>NA|few|TRBV2|TRBJ1-2
CASRTTGYNYGYTF
TGTGCCAGCAGAACAACAGGGTATAACTATGGCTACACCTTC
>NA|few|TRBV28|TRBJ1-2
CAVGAGYGYTF
TGTGCCGTTGGGGCGGGCTATGGCTACACCTTC
>NA|NA|TRBV29-1|TRBJ2-7
CSVGVTYEQYF
TGCAGCGTTGGTGTCACCTACGAGCAGTACTTC